This TCR beta chain is from a study of spatial heterogeneity in lung cancer (dated by TCRdb to the late 2010s). Context from the whole study: Beta-chain transcripts were consistently detected in greater numbers than alpha-chain transcripts, which likely reflected higher beta-chain transcript abundance. In tumor regions, TCR transcript counts showed a strong correlation with a T cell transcriptional module score derived from matched bulk RNA-seq. In the raw uncorrected reads, each unique combination of TCR and UMI appeared more than ten times on average. Both alpha and beta chains were TCR-sequenced in samples taken at surgery, namely 220 tumor regions, more than 62 matched nontumor lung samples and 55 to 60 PBMC samples. TCR alpha and beta repertoires were quantitatively compared across multiple tumor regions, matched nontumor lung and blood in non-small cell lung cancer. Nonsynonymous mutation counts, determined by whole-exome sequencing of tumor tissue, were related to TCR repertoire features. Broader findings and caveats from the paper: The number of expanded intratumoral alpha and beta TCRs correlated with the tumor nonsynonymous mutation count. The count of ubiquitous expanded TCRs correlated with the count of ubiquitous nonsynonymous mutations, and the count of regional expanded TCRs correlated with the count of regional nonsynonymous mutations. Additional single-cell paired TCR alpha and beta sequencing was considered necessary to confirm, at a functional level, the hypothesis that regional TCRs recognize regional mutations. TCR-seq coverage of tumor T cells was estimated to be only around 7% for alpha chains and 13% for beta chains.

This clonotype was detected many times. Its antigen is unknown. Nothing much larger sits one base from this clone, and base qualities are not available. Measured from the cysteine to the phenylalanine, the CDR3 is 15 residues long. The sequence is cut down to CDR3 DNA, 45 bases in frame from base 1. The germline V gene specifies MDHEN as CDR1 and SYDVKM as CDR2. Trimming costs V 6 bases and J 0 bases, and their ends lie 12 bases apart. The library relied on 5' RACE. The sample was run on a NextSeq 500. In the TCR library protocol, a unique molecular identifier was attached to each TCR cDNA molecule so that PCR and sequencing errors could be corrected. On the study's bioinformatics: TCR identification, UMI-based error correction and CDR3 extraction were all carried out with Decombinator tools. Expanded TCRs were defined as those above a frequency of 2 per 1,000, corresponding to the top 1% of the tumor frequency distribution. Expanded tumor TCRs statistically deemed absent (corrected P<0.05) from at least one tumor region were classed as regional, and all other expanded tumor TCRs were classed as ubiquitous. Rényi diversity was computed with the R vegan package after subsampling each repertoire 100 times to 5,000 TCRs. CDR3 similarity networks were constructed using string-kernel similarity of amino acid triplets, with links drawn between CDR3s whose pairwise similarity was above 0.82. TCRdb handled the public reads itself, with Q25 trimming in fastp and clone calling in MiXCR, and kept productive beta chains. Rows are unified per CDR3 protein, each entry keeping the most common DNA and genes. The V and J calls and clone size are TCRdb's, not the authors'. The sample has about 22,000 distinct CDR3 sequences on record, roughly 10% of them singletons. Approximately 7.5% of the sample is taken by the ten largest.

Sample time point, as interpreted from the label and publication: sample taken at primary tumor resection. The donors were around 69 patients from the lung TRACERx cohort who had early-stage, untreated non-small cell lung cancer. For TCR sequencing, whole RNA was extracted from tumor and nontumor lung tissue, or from cryopreserved PBMC samples, and no cell sorting was done. Patients were selected for TCR sequencing only if sufficient RNA was available from at least two tumor regions. A lung pathologist reviewed the tumor and adjacent nontumor lung specimens before the specimens were selected. The clonotype comes from a male donor with early-stage non-small cell lung cancer. The rearranged segments are TRBV28 and TRBJ1-5; TRBD1 is a weak D gene call, 6 bases matching. The sample consisted of lung tumor tissue, taken at surgery. CDR3 protein: CASRGGLSSNQPQHF. The nucleotides are TGTGCCAGCAGAGGGGGGTTGAGTAGCAATCAGCCCCAGCATTTT.